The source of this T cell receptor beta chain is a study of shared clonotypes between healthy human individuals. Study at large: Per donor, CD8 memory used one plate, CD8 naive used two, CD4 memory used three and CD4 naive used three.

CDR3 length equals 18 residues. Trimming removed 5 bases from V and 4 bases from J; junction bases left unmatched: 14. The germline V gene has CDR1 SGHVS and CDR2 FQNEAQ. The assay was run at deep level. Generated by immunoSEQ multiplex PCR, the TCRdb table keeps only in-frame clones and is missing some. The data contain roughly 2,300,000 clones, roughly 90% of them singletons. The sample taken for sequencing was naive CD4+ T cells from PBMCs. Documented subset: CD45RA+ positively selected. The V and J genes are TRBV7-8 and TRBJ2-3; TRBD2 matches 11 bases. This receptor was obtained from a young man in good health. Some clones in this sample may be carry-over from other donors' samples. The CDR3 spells CASSAAGTSGALADTQYF. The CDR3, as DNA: TGTGCCAGCAGCGCAGCCGGGACTAGCGGAGCTCTCGCAGATACGCAGTATTTT. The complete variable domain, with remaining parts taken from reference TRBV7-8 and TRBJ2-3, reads GAGVSQSPRYKVAKRGQDVALRCDPISGHVSLFWYQQALGQGPEFLTYFQNEAQLDKSGLPSDRFFAERPEGSVSTLKIQRTQQEDSAVYLCASSAAGTSGALADTQYFGPGTRLTVL.